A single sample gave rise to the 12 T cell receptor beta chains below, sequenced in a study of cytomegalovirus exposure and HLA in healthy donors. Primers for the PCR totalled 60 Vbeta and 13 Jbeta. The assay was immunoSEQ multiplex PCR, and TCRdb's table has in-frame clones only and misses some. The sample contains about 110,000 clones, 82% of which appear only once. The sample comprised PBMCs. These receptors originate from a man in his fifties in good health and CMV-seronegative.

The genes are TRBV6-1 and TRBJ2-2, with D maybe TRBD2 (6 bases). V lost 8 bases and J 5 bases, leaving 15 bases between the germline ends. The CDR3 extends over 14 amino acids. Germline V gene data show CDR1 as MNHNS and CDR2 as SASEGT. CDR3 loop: CASSRRGGTGELFF. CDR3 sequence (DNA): TGTGCCAGCTCGCGGAGGGGAGGTACCGGGGAGCTGTTTTTT.

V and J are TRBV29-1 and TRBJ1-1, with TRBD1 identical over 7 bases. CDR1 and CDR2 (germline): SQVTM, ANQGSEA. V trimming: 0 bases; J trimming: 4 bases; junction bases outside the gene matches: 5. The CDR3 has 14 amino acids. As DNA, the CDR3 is TGCAGCGTTGAAGATGGCAGGGGGACCACTGAAGCTTTCTTT. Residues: CSVEDGRGTTEAFF. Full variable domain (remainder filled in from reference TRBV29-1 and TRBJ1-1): SAVISQKPSRDICQRGTSLTIQCQVDSQVTMMFWYRQQPGQSLTLIATANQGSEATYESGFVIDKFPISRPNLTFSTLTVSNMSPEDSSIYLCSVEDGRGTTEAFFGQGTRLTVV.

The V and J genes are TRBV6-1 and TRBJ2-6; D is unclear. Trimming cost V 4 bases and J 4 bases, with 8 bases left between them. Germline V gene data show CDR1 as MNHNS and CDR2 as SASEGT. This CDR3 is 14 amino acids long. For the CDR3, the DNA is TGTGCCAGCAGTGCTTCTATGGGGGCCAACGTCCTGACTTTC. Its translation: CASSASMGANVLTF.

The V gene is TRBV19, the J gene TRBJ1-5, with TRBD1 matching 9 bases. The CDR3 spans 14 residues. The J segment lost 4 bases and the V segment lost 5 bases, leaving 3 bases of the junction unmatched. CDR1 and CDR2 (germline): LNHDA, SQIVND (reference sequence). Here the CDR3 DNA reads TGTGCCAGTAGTGACAGGGGGATTAATCAGCCCCAGCATTTT. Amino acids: CASSDRGINQPQHF.

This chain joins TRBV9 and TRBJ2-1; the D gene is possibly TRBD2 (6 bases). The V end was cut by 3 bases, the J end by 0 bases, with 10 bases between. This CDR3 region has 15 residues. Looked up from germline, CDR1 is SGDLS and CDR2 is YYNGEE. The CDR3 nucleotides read TGTGCCAGCAGCGCGGACTATAACTCCTACAATGAGCAGTTCTTC. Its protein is CASSADYNSYNEQFF.

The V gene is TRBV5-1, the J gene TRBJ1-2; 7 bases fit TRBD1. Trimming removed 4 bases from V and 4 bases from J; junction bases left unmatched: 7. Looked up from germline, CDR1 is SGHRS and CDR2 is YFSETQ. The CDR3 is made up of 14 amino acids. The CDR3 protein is CASSPSGQVYGYTF. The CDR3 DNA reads TGCGCCAGCAGCCCATCTGGACAGGTCTATGGCTACACCTTC.

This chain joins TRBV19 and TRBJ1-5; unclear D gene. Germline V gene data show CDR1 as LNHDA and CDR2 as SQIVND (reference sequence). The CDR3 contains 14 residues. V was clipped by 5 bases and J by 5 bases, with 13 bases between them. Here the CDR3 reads CASSPRSVYQPQHF. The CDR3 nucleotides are TGTGCCAGTAGTCCAAGGAGTGTGTATCAGCCCCAGCATTTT. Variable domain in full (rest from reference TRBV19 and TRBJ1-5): DGGITQSPKYLFRKEGQNVTLSCEQNLNHDAMYWYRQDPGQGLRLIYYSQIVNDFQKGDIAEGYSVSREKKESFPLTVTSAQKNPTAFYLCASSPRSVYQPQHFGDGTRLSIL.

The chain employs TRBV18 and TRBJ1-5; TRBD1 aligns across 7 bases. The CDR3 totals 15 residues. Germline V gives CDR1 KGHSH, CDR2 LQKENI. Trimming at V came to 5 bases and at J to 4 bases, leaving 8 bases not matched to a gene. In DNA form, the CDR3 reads TGTGCCAGCTCATTCGACAGGGACAGAAATCAGCCCCAGCATTTT. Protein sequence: CASSFDRDRNQPQHF.

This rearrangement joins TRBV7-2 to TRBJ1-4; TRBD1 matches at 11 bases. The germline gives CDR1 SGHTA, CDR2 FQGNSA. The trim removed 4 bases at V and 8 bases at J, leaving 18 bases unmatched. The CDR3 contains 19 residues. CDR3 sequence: CASSSSLPWTGGRREKLFF. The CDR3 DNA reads TGTGCCAGCAGCTCCTCCCTCCCCTGGACAGGGGGCAGGAGGGAAAAACTGTTTTTT.

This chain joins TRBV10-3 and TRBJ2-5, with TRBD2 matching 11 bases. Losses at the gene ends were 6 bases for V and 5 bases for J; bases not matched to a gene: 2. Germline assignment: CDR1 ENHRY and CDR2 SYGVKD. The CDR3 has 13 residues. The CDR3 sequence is CAISRLAGETQYF. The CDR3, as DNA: TGTGCCATCAGCCGACTAGCGGGGGAGACCCAGTACTTC.

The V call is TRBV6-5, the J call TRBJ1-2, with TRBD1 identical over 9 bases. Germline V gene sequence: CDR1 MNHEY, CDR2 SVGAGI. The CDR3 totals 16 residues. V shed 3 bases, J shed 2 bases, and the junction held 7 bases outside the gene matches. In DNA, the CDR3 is TGTGCCAGCAGTTATGTTTCCGGGACAGGGAACTATGGCTACACCTTC. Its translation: CASSYVSGTGNYGYTF.

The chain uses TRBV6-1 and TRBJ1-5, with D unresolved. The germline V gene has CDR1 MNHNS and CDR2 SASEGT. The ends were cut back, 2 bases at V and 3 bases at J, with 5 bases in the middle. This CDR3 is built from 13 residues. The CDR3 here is CASSEQYNQPQHF. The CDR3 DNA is TGTGCCAGCAGTGAACAGTACAATCAGCCCCAGCATTTT.